The 16 T cell receptor beta chains reported below all come from one sample, sequenced in a study of CD8+ T cells in alopecia areata. RNA extraction and reverse transcription yielded cDNA as sequencing template. Data came from immunoSEQ multiplex PCR; TCRdb stores just in-frame clones and leaves some out. The profile shows over 150,000 clones, roughly three fifths of them singletons. The sample's treatment: oral pan-JAK inhibitor, 5-10 mg twice daily. Sample: CD4+ T cells sorted from blood, taken at week 4, from a patient treated with tofacitinib. These receptors came from a human donor with alopecia areata.

The sample holds a few counts of this clone. The chain uses TRBV9 and TRBJ2-3, with 9 bases fitting TRBD2. CDR1 is SGDLS and CDR2 is YYNGEE in the germline V gene. The CDR3 covers 14 residues. The V segment lost 6 bases and the J segment 4 bases; nucleotides outside the gene matches: 6. CDR3 coding DNA: TGTGCCAGCAATGAGCGGGGGGTCTCAGATACGCAGTATTTT. Protein product: CASNERGVSDTQYF. Full variable domain (rest looked up from reference TRBV9 and TRBJ2-3): DSGVTQTPKHLITATGQRVTLRCSPRSGDLSVYWYQQSLDQGLQFLIQYYNGEERAKGNILERFSAQQFPDLHSELNLSSLELGDSALYFCASNERGVSDTQYFGPGTRLTVL.

CDR3 coding DNA: TGTGCCAGCAGTGATGGGTCCAGGGGATACTTC. Translated: CASSDGSRGYF. The chain recombines TRBV25-1 with TRBJ2-4; possibly TRBD1 for D (6 bases). Trimming cost V 3 bases and J 16 bases, with 13 bases left between them. CDR3 length: 11 residues. Germline CDR1 reads MGHDK; CDR2 reads SYGVNS.

This clone was picked up a small number of times. The chain recombines TRBV6-5 with TRBJ2-5; TRBD1 might be the D (6 bases). Germline values: CDR1 MNHEY, CDR2 SVGAGI. CDR3 size: 12 residues. Trimming cost V 8 bases and J 5 bases, with 12 bases left between them. The CDR3 reads CASGIRGETQYF. DNA of the CDR3: TGTGCCAGCGGGATCAGGGGTGAGACCCAGTACTTC.

J is TRBJ1-2 and V is TRBV30; 9 bases are a match to TRBD1. J gave up 7 bases and V 1 base, and 4 bases lay outside the gene matches. The CDR3 has 13 residues. Germline V gives CDR1 GTSNPN, CDR2 SVGIG (reference sequence). The CDR3 bases are TGTGCCTGGAGTGCTGGGACAGGGAGTGGCTACACCTTC. It encodes CAWSAGTGSGYTF.

Here the CDR3 reads CASSEPKRGGLQETQYF. The DNA for the CDR3 is TGTGCCAGCAGTGAACCGAAAAGGGGGGGTCTACAAGAGACCCAGTACTTC. The chain links TRBV25-1 to TRBJ2-5, with a weak D call TRBD2 (7 bases). V lost 2 bases and J 2 bases, leaving 18 bases between the germline ends. The CDR3 totals 17 residues. Germline CDR1 is MGHDK and CDR2 is SYGVNS.

This chain joins TRBV29-1 and TRBJ1-2, with TRBD1 matching 10 bases. Losses at the gene ends were 6 bases for V and 3 bases for J; bases not matched to a gene: 4. The CDR3 covers 13 residues. Germline CDR1 and CDR2: SQVTM and ANQGSEA. CDR3 region: CSVGQGVDYGYTF. The CDR3 nucleotides are TGCAGCGTCGGACAGGGGGTCGACTATGGCTACACCTTC.

The rearrangement joins TRBV30 to TRBJ1-2; maybe TRBD1 (6 bases). Trimming took off 4 bases at V and 2 bases at J, with 11 bases between the two ends. Germline lookup yields CDR1 GTSNPN and CDR2 SVGIG (reference sequence). The CDR3 has 13 residues. CDR3 DNA: TGTGCCTGGAAGCTGGGGGCGAACTATGGCTACACCTTC. It specifies CAWKLGANYGYTF.

This clone has just a few counts. The chain uses TRBV11-3 and TRBJ2-1; no reliable D call. This CDR3 has 13 amino acids. CDR1 and CDR2 from the germline V gene are SGHNT and YENEEA. Deletions cut 1 base from V and 10 bases from J, with 11 bases between. The CDR3 sequence is CASSLAAMGEQFF. The CDR3, as DNA: TGTGCCAGCAGCTTAGCCGCAATGGGAGAGCAGTTCTTC.

A word on this clone: At the DNA level, this CDR3 is encoded by other sequences in the same sample as well. The chain employs TRBV29-1 and TRBJ2-3; D gene uncertain. Germline-derived CDR1 and CDR2 are SQVTM and ANQGSEA. The CDR3 length is 10 residues. V lost 3 bases and J 2 bases, leaving 0 bases between the germline ends. The chain's CDR3 is CSVDTDTQYF. The CDR3 DNA is TGCAGCGTTGACACAGATACGCAGTATTTT.

This clone was detected only once. The chain is built from TRBV12-5 and TRBJ1-5; D gene ambiguous. The CDR3 has 16 amino acids. Germline-derived CDR1 and CDR2 are LGHNT and FRNRAP. V was shortened by 5 bases and J by 4 bases, with 18 bases between the two germline ends. CDR3 bases: TGTGCTAGTGGTACATCGGATAGGCTAGGGAATCAGCCCCAGCATTTT. It translates to CASGTSDRLGNQPQHF.

This clone was seen once. V gene TRBV4-2 combines with J gene TRBJ1-5, with 7 positions matching TRBD1. The V and J ends lost 1 base and 7 bases, in that order; junction bases with no gene match: 10. The CDR3 sequence is 16 residues long. Germline CDR1 reads LGHNA; CDR2 reads YNFKEQ. The DNA of the CDR3 is TGTGCCAGCAGCCAAGCATTATCAGGGGGGAAACAGCCCCAGCATTTT. Residues: CASSQALSGGKQPQHF.

V is TRBV4-1 and J is TRBJ1-2; D not resolved. This CDR3 comprises 15 residues. Trimming removed 0 bases at V and 0 bases at J, with 8 bases between. Germline V gives CDR1 MGHRA, CDR2 YSYEKL. CDR3 bases: TGCGCCAGCAGCCAAGACCCAGGAACTAACTATGGCTACACCTTC. Its translation: CASSQDPGTNYGYTF.

As concerns this clone: The same CDR3 is also encoded by other DNA sequences in this sample. The rearrangement links TRBV29-1 to TRBJ2-3; no reliable D call. The CDR3 sequence is 10 residues long. In germline, CDR1 is SQVTM, CDR2 ANQGSEA. The germline V and J ends were trimmed by 4 bases and 1 base, with 0 bases remaining between them. The DNA of the CDR3 is TGCAGCGTTGGCACAGATACGCAGTATTTT. The encoded protein is CSVGTDTQYF.

This rearrangement joins TRBV5-1 to TRBJ2-3; D is possibly TRBD1 or TRBD2 (5 bases each). V was clipped by 6 bases and J by 0 bases, with 11 bases between them. CDR1 is SGHRS, CDR2 YFSETQ, per germline. The CDR3 runs to 14 residues. The CDR3 here is CASNRDPSTDTQYF. DNA for the CDR3: TGCGCCAGCAACCGGGACCCTAGCACAGATACGCAGTATTTT.

V and J are TRBV6-5 and TRBJ2-7; TRBD1 aligns across 7 bases. The CDR3 has 14 amino acids. With 5 bases clipped from V and 2 bases from J, the junction kept 6 bases outside the gene matches. CDR1 and CDR2 (germline): MNHEY, SVGAGI. Here the CDR3 reads CASSVDRDPYEQYF. CDR3 nucleotides: TGTGCCAGCAGTGTAGACAGGGACCCCTACGAGCAGTACTTC.

This chain uses TRBV7-9 with TRBJ1-2; possibly TRBD1 for D (5 bases). Germline V CDR1 and CDR2: SEHNR, FQNEAQ (reference sequence). The ends were cut back, 1 base at V and 6 bases at J, with 6 bases in the middle. The CDR3 is 12 residues long. CDR3 nucleotide sequence: TGTGCCAGCAGCTTAGTGGGGGATGGCTACACCTTC. Translation gives CASSLVGDGYTF.